Below are 16 T cell receptor beta chains sequenced from a single sample in a study of blood T cell repertoires in COVID-19. Profiled with immunoSEQ multiplex PCR; TCRdb holds only in-frame clones, not every one. The repertoire holds roughly 250,000 clones, with 87% as singletons. Sequenced input: PBMCs or T cells enriched from blood (not recorded which). Every receptor here comes from a woman younger than 45 with acute COVID-19.

This clone was detected once. The genes are TRBV29-1 and TRBJ2-7; tentative D call: TRBD1 (6 bases). Germline loops: CDR1 SQVTM, CDR2 ANQGSEA. V was trimmed by 0 bases and J by 6 bases, leaving 18 bases between them. This CDR3 is 15 amino acids long. The CDR3 DNA sequence: TGCAGCGTTGAAGATCTGACAGGTCGGGCTGGCGAGCAGTACTTC. This sequence encodes CSVEDLTGRAGEQYF.

This sequence joins TRBV19 and TRBJ1-1; D gene unclear. Looked up from germline, CDR1 is LNHDA and CDR2 is SQIVND (reference sequence). Trimming shortened V by 0 bases and J by 1 base, and 9 bases separated the two germline ends. The CDR3 sequence is 15 residues long. For the CDR3, the DNA is TGTGCCAGTAGTATAGACCCCGAGGGGAACACTGAAGCTTTCTTT. As protein: CASSIDPEGNTEAFF.

This clone occurred a few times. The J gene is TRBJ1-4, the V gene TRBV4-1, with 9 positions matching TRBD1. CDR3 length equals 15 residues. Trimming took 4 bases from V and 5 from J; bases not matched to a gene: 5. CDR1 and CDR2 from the germline V gene are MGHRA and YSYEKL. The DNA for the CDR3 is TGCGCCAGCAGCCTATCCGGGACAGGGAATGAAAAACTGTTTTTT. Amino acids: CASSLSGTGNEKLFF.

This clone has only a few counts. J is TRBJ1-2 and V is TRBV6-2 or TRBV6-3, with D tentatively TRBD1 (6 bases). Trimming left V 4 bases short and J 4 bases short, with 10 bases between. There are 13 residues in the CDR3. Germline V lookup: CDR1 MNHEY, CDR2 SVGEGT. CDR3 sequence reads: CASSSGQTYGYTF. The CDR3 region has the DNA TGTGCCAGCAGTTCCGGACAGACCTATGGCTACACCTTC.

This clone has only one observation. The chain couples TRBV6-5 to TRBJ1-6; 7 bases line up with TRBD1. Unmatched junction bases numbered 4, after V lost 6 bases and J lost 5 bases. The CDR3 runs 14 residues. From germline, CDR1 is MNHEY and CDR2 SVGAGI. The CDR3 here is CASSTDRNNSPLHF. The DNA for the CDR3 is TGTGCCAGCAGCACGGACAGGAATAATTCACCCCTCCACTTT.

The chain is built from TRBV29-1 and TRBJ1-2, with D perhaps TRBD1 (6 bases). Trimming stripped 7 bases from V and 10 bases from J, with 16 bases between. Germline V gene data show CDR1 as SQVTM and CDR2 as ANQGSEA. This CDR3 region has 11 residues. The CDR3 DNA sequence: TGCAGCGCCGGACAGAAGGATGTCTACACCTTC. Translated: CSAGQKDVYTF.

The chain is built from TRBV5-4 and TRBJ2-5; possibly TRBD2 for D (6 bases). Per germline, CDR1 SGHNT and CDR2 YYREEE (reference sequence). This CDR3 spans 14 amino acids. V was clipped by 0 bases and J by 7 bases, with 13 bases between them. The CDR3 sequence: CASSLEGGAGTQYF. CDR3 bases: TGTGCCAGCAGCTTGGAAGGCGGGGCGGGGACCCAGTACTTC.

J is TRBJ2-5 and V is TRBV9; D uncertain. This CDR3 has 15 residues. Germline CDR1 is SGDLS and CDR2 is YYNGEE. Trimming took 4 bases from V and 1 from J, leaving 14 bases between them. The CDR3 loop reads CASSPHGGGQETQYF. In DNA form, the CDR3 reads TGTGCCAGCAGCCCCCACGGCGGTGGCCAAGAGACCCAGTACTTC.

This chain connects TRBV6-5 to TRBJ2-1; perhaps TRBD1 as D (5 bases). The germline V gene has CDR1 MNHEY and CDR2 SVGAGI. Between the trimmed V and J ends, which lost 6 bases and 3 bases, there was a span of 9 bases. The CDR3 has 13 amino acids. In nucleotides, the CDR3 is TGTGCCAGCAGGAAGACAGACTACAATGAGCAGTTCTTC. This translates into CASRKTDYNEQFF.

V gene TRBV11-2 combines with J gene TRBJ2-7; 7 nucleotides agree with TRBD1. The trim removed 1 base at V and 5 bases at J, leaving 11 bases unmatched. Germline V gene data show CDR1 as SGHAT and CDR2 as FQNNGV. The CDR3 extends over 16 amino acids. CDR3 bases: TGTGCCAGCAGCTTAGGGGCGACAGGGATCGCCAACGAGCAGTACTTC. Translated: CASSLGATGIANEQYF.

This clone appeared once. The chain joins TRBV5-1 to TRBJ1-1; a weak D match, TRBD1 (5 bases). The CDR3 covers 13 residues. Per germline, CDR1 SGHRS and CDR2 YFSETQ. The V gene lost 4 bases and the J gene lost 7 bases, with 14 bases spanning the gap. CDR3 residues: CASSLDGGGEAFF. The DNA for the CDR3 is TGCGCCAGCAGCCTGGACGGGGGTGGTGAAGCTTTCTTT.

CDR3 in amino acids: CASSYGLASTQYF. The CDR3, as DNA: TGTGCCAGCAGTTACGGACTAGCGAGTACGCAGTATTTT. V gene TRBV6-5 combines with J gene TRBJ2-3; 9 nucleotides line up with TRBD2. CDR1 and CDR2 from the germline V gene are MNHEY and SVGAGI. V lost 2 bases to trimming and J lost 8 bases; unmatched junction nucleotides: 2. The CDR3 extends over 13 amino acids.

A few counts support this clone. The chain carries TRBV6-5 and TRBJ2-7, with 8 bases lining up with TRBD1. Germline-derived CDR1 and CDR2 are MNHEY and SVGAGI. The V segment lost 4 bases and the J segment 6 bases; nucleotides outside the gene matches: 11. The CDR3 totals 15 residues. The CDR3 DNA reads TGTGCCAGCAGTTCCCTGACAGGGGAGGAGGGCGAGCAGTACTTC. It translates to CASSSLTGEEGEQYF.

The V and J genes are TRBV29-1 and TRBJ2-3; D is possibly TRBD2 (6 bases). Germline CDR1 and CDR2: SQVTM and ANQGSEA. This CDR3 region has 15 residues. V lost 5 bases and J lost 2, with 17 bases in between. CDR3 bases: TGCAGCGTTTTGGAGGGCACCACTCCCACAGATACGCAGTATTTT. It codes for CSVLEGTTPTDTQYF.

Here the CDR3 reads CASSQEFTGLSSYNEQFF. The CDR3 nucleotides are TGTGCCAGCAGCCAAGAATTTACAGGCCTAAGCTCCTACAATGAGCAGTTCTTC. The chain combines TRBV14 with TRBJ2-1, with TRBD1 as a possible D gene (5 bases). This CDR3 contains 18 residues. Trimming took 0 bases from V and 0 from J, leaving 15 bases between them. CDR1 SGHDN and CDR2 FVKESK come from the germline V gene.

The V gene is TRBV25-1, the J gene TRBJ1-2; D is perhaps TRBD1 (5 bases). Germline V gives CDR1 MGHDK, CDR2 SYGVNS. The CDR3 runs to 11 residues. Deletions cut 3 bases from V and 7 bases from J, with 6 bases between. The CDR3 region is CASSEGGGYTF. In nucleotides, the CDR3 is TGTGCCAGCAGTGAGGGGGGTGGCTACACCTTC.